This T cell receptor (beta chain) was obtained from a study of T cell responses to AZD1222 COVID-19 vaccine. Study background: Researchers grouped second doses given at about 4 or about 12 weeks into one pool. Study results and limitations: Only 5 to 7 individuals given AZD1222 were seropositive at baseline. Clonal diversity may have been underestimated in mostly white British donors. Receipt of two AZD1222 doses was followed by a rise in Spike-specific TCR breadth and depth.

The V segment lost 0 bases and the J segment 3 bases; nucleotides outside the gene matches: 8. This CDR3 is 16 amino acids long. Germline V CDR1 and CDR2: SGHDT, YYEEEE. Remarks on this clone: Its antigen is not identified.

Sequencing used immunoSEQ multiplex PCR; TCRdb keeps in-frame clones, though not all of them. The sample yields around 99,000 clones, roughly 92% seen once. The chain carries TRBV5-6 and TRBJ1-2; 7 bases align to TRBD1. The TCR sequence derives from an adult in good health. The sequencing here drew on peripheral blood, taken on day 0 of AZD1222 vaccination. The DNA for the CDR3 is TGTGCCAGCAGCTTGGCCCGGGACAGAGTCGACTATGGCTACACCTTC. This encodes CASSLARDRVDYGYTF.